This T cell receptor beta chain was found in a study of cytomegalovirus exposure and HLA in healthy donors. It was the approximately 120-subject validation cohort, separate from the approximately 690-subject first cohort, to which the donors belonged. Per germline, CDR1 SGDLS and CDR2 YYNGEE. J was trimmed by 1 base and V by 4 bases; bases with no gene match: 9. The CDR3 totals 16 residues. Clones were sequenced by immunoSEQ multiplex PCR, and TCRdb holds only the in-frame ones, with some missing. Of under 75,000 clones detected, approximately 80% appear once; the ten largest clones hold about 3%. Sequenced material: PBMCs. This TCR came from a man aged 25 to 45 in good health and CMV-seronegative. The rearrangement joins TRBV9 to TRBJ2-5; TRBD2 agrees at 8 bases. The CDR3 nucleotides read TGTGCCAGCAGCCTCGGGGTAGCGGGGATCCAAGAGACCCAGTACTTC. It translates to CASSLGVAGIQETQYF.